The rows below give T cell receptor beta chains drawn from one sample of a study of blood T cells in healthy people across ages. TCRdb reprocessed the 5' RACE reads via MiXCR and lists one record per CDR3 protein. The table lists approximately 800,000 distinct CDR3 sequences, roughly 34% of them singletons. The material sequenced was blood. These receptors came from a man aged 18 to 35 in good health. Both conserved end residues are part of each CDR3. The D gene is left open where the match is weak. Some rows mark clone size as missing; the rest say once, few, many or name a class of expanded clone.

j_call: TRBJ1-4; v_call: TRBV6-5; clone_size: NA; d_call: NA; cdr3_nt: TGTGCCAGCAAAGGGGGTCGAGGAGCAACTAATGAAAAACTGTTTTTT; cdr3_aa: CASKGGRGATNEKLFF
j_call: TRBJ2-7; v_call: TRBV13; clone_size: NA; d_call: TRBD1; cdr3_nt: TGTGCCAGCAGCGGGGACAGGGGTTCCGAGCAGTACTTC; cdr3_aa: CASSGDRGSEQYF
j_call: TRBJ1-2; v_call: TRBV28; clone_size: many; d_call: TRBD1; cdr3_nt: TGTGCCAGCAGTTCGCGACAGGGGACTATCGGCTATGGCTACACCTTC; cdr3_aa: CASSSRQGTIGYGYTF
j_call: TRBJ2-3; v_call: TRBV5-1; clone_size: NA; d_call: TRBD2; cdr3_nt: TGCGCCAGCAGCTTCCAGGCTAGCGGGGATACGCAGTATTTT; cdr3_aa: CASSFQASGDTQYF
j_call: TRBJ1-1; v_call: TRBV7-2; clone_size: NA; d_call: NA; cdr3_nt: TGTGCCAGCAGCTTAGGAGGGAGTCGCCAAGCTTTCTTT; cdr3_aa: CASSLGGSRQAFF
j_call: TRBJ2-1; v_call: TRBV12-3/TRBV12-4; clone_size: many; d_call: TRBD2; cdr3_nt: TGTGCCAGCAGTTTCTCGGGACTAGCGGGGTCCAATGAGCAGTTCTTC; cdr3_aa: CASSFSGLAGSNEQFF
j_call: TRBJ1-1; v_call: TRBV7-2; clone_size: NA; d_call: TRBD1; cdr3_nt: TGTGCCAGCAGCCCAAATCGACAGGGCGGCACTGAAGCTTTCTTT; cdr3_aa: CASSPNRQGGTEAFF
j_call: TRBJ2-7; v_call: TRBV7-3; clone_size: NA; d_call: NA; cdr3_nt: TGTGCCAGCAGCTTAACAGGGGAGAGGGAGCAGTACTTC; cdr3_aa: CASSLTGEREQYF
j_call: TRBJ2-1; v_call: TRBV15; clone_size: NA; d_call: NA; cdr3_nt: TGTGCCACCGGACGAGGGATCAGTGAGCAGTTCTTC; cdr3_aa: CATGRGISEQFF
j_call: TRBJ2-7; v_call: TRBV21-1; clone_size: NA; d_call: NA; cdr3_nt: TGTGCCAGCAGCATTCAAGGGACAGGGACTTCCTACGAGCAGTACTTC; cdr3_aa: CASSIQGTGTSYEQYF
j_call: TRBJ2-1; v_call: TRBV24-1; clone_size: NA; d_call: NA; cdr3_nt: TGTGCCACCAGCGGGACCGCATCGAATGAGCAGTTCTTC; cdr3_aa: CATSGTASNEQFF
j_call: TRBJ2-3; v_call: TRBV20-1; clone_size: NA; d_call: NA; cdr3_nt: TGCAGTGCTAGTCGCTATGAAGATACGCAGTATTTT; cdr3_aa: CSASRYEDTQYF
j_call: TRBJ1-2; v_call: TRBV7-9; clone_size: NA; d_call: NA; cdr3_nt: TGTGCCAGCAGCTTAGGCCCAGACACAAATGGCTACACCTTC; cdr3_aa: CASSLGPDTNGYTF
j_call: TRBJ2-3; v_call: TRBV12-5; clone_size: NA; d_call: NA; cdr3_nt: TGTGCTAGTGGTTTGGACGTCACAGATACGCAGTATTTT; cdr3_aa: CASGLDVTDTQYF
j_call: TRBJ2-7; v_call: TRBV10-3; clone_size: few; d_call: NA; cdr3_nt: TGTGCCATCAGCGACCGGGACAAGTCCTACGAGCAGTACTTC; cdr3_aa: CAISDRDKSYEQYF
j_call: TRBJ2-1; v_call: TRBV20-1; clone_size: many; d_call: NA; cdr3_nt: TGCAGTGCCCTGAGGGCCTCCGCCCCCAACAATGAGCAGTTCTTC; cdr3_aa: CSALRASAPNNEQFF
j_call: TRBJ2-1; v_call: TRBV20-1; clone_size: NA; d_call: NA; cdr3_nt: TGCAGTGCTAGCATCGGGACACCCGATCAGGATGAGCAGTTCTTC; cdr3_aa: CSASIGTPDQDEQFF
j_call: TRBJ2-5; v_call: TRBV11-2; clone_size: NA; d_call: NA; cdr3_nt: TGTGCCAGCAGGGCGGGCGGGAAAGAGACCCAGTACTTC; cdr3_aa: CASRAGGKETQYF
j_call: TRBJ2-7; v_call: TRBV12-3/TRBV12-4; clone_size: NA; d_call: TRBD1; cdr3_nt: TGTGCCAGCAGTTCCCAGGGGGTCTACACCTACAATGAGCAGTACTTC; cdr3_aa: CASSSQGVYTYNEQYF
j_call: TRBJ1-1; v_call: TRBV12-3/TRBV12-4; clone_size: few; d_call: NA; cdr3_nt: TGTGCCAGCACCTCCTCGGACTCGAACACTGAAGCTTTCTTT; cdr3_aa: CASTSSDSNTEAFF
j_call: TRBJ2-7; v_call: TRBV6-2/TRBV6-3; clone_size: few; d_call: NA; cdr3_nt: TGTGCCACCGGACCCACGCCCTTCAATGAGCAGTACTTC; cdr3_aa: CATGPTPFNEQYF
j_call: TRBJ1-2; v_call: TRBV2; clone_size: NA; d_call: NA; cdr3_nt: TGTGCCAGCAGTGGACAGGAAGGATATGGCTACACCTTC; cdr3_aa: CASSGQEGYGYTF
j_call: TRBJ2-3; v_call: TRBV6-6; clone_size: NA; d_call: NA; cdr3_nt: TGTGCCAGCAGTTACTTCCAGGGAGATACGCAGTATTTT; cdr3_aa: CASSYFQGDTQYF
j_call: TRBJ1-5; v_call: TRBV6-2/TRBV6-3; clone_size: NA; d_call: NA; cdr3_nt: TGTGCCAGCGACTACGGGGGCAATCAGCCCCAGCATTTT; cdr3_aa: CASDYGGNQPQHF
j_call: TRBJ1-5; v_call: TRBV5-6; clone_size: few; d_call: TRBD1; cdr3_nt: TGTGCCAGCAGCTTGGGACAGGGTAATCAGCCCCGGCATTTT; cdr3_aa: CASSLGQGNQPRHF
j_call: TRBJ1-2; v_call: TRBV10-3; clone_size: NA; d_call: NA; cdr3_nt: TGTGCCACCTTGGACGGCGACTACACCTTC; cdr3_aa: CATLDGDYTF
j_call: TRBJ2-1; v_call: TRBV7-9; clone_size: many; d_call: TRBD1; cdr3_nt: TGTGCCAGCAGCTTAACCGCTCATAAGCCGGGACAGGGGTACAATGAGCAGTTCTTC; cdr3_aa: CASSLTAHKPGQGYNEQFF
j_call: TRBJ2-7; v_call: TRBV6-2/TRBV6-3; clone_size: NA; d_call: NA; cdr3_nt: TGTGCCAGCAGACAGACGGCGAGGACCTACGAGCAGTACTTC; cdr3_aa: CASRQTARTYEQYF
j_call: TRBJ1-1; v_call: TRBV7-2; clone_size: few; d_call: NA; cdr3_nt: TGTGCCAGCAGCTTAGCGCATGGGTCCATGAGGACTGAAGCTTTCTTT; cdr3_aa: CASSLAHGSMRTEAFF
j_call: TRBJ2-6; v_call: TRBV7-6; clone_size: few; d_call: NA; cdr3_nt: TGTGCCAGCAGCTCATACTCTGGGGCCAACGTCCAGACTTTC; cdr3_aa: CASSSYSGANVQTF
j_call: TRBJ1-1; v_call: TRBV12-3/TRBV12-4; clone_size: NA; d_call: NA; cdr3_nt: TGTGCCAGCAGTGTTGGATCACCGCACACTGAAGCTTTCTTT; cdr3_aa: CASSVGSPHTEAFF
j_call: TRBJ2-1; v_call: TRBV9; clone_size: NA; d_call: NA; cdr3_nt: TGTGCCTGCAGCGTAAGGGGGTCCAGGGGAGACTCCTACAATGAGCAGTTCTTC; cdr3_aa: CACSVRGSRGDSYNEQFF
j_call: TRBJ2-5; v_call: TRBV28; clone_size: few; d_call: TRBD2; cdr3_nt: TGTGCCAGCAGACGCCTAGCGGGGGGAAGAGAGACCCAGTACTTC; cdr3_aa: CASRRLAGGRETQYF
j_call: TRBJ1-1; v_call: TRBV7-2; clone_size: NA; d_call: NA; cdr3_nt: TGTGCCAGCAGCACCAGATTTGAAGCTTTCTTT; cdr3_aa: CASSTRFEAFF
j_call: TRBJ2-3; v_call: TRBV18; clone_size: few; d_call: NA; cdr3_nt: TGTGCCAGCTCACCCCGGGTGGGCATCCGCACAGATACGCAGTATTTT; cdr3_aa: CASSPRVGIRTDTQYF
j_call: TRBJ2-5; v_call: TRBV6-1; clone_size: once; d_call: TRBD2; cdr3_nt: TGTGCCAGCAGCTCCCCAGGCGGTAGCGGGTACCAAGAGACCCAGTACTTC; cdr3_aa: CASSSPGGSGYQETQYF
j_call: TRBJ2-7; v_call: TRBV6-2/TRBV6-3; clone_size: NA; d_call: NA; cdr3_nt: TGTGCCAGCAGTTACAGGTTAGGCTACGAGCAGTACTTC; cdr3_aa: CASSYRLGYEQYF
j_call: TRBJ1-6; v_call: TRBV7-3; clone_size: NA; d_call: NA; cdr3_nt: TGTGCCAGCAGCTTAAGGGCAGTCCCAAATTCACCCCTCCACTTT; cdr3_aa: CASSLRAVPNSPLHF
j_call: TRBJ2-5; v_call: TRBV6-2/TRBV6-3; clone_size: few; d_call: TRBD1; cdr3_nt: TGTGCCAGCAGACGGACAAGAGGACAGGCGGCTAAGACCCAGTACTTC; cdr3_aa: CASRRTRGQAAKTQYF
j_call: TRBJ2-3; v_call: TRBV7-9; clone_size: NA; d_call: NA; cdr3_nt: TGTGCCAGCAGGGGGTCGGGCAAAGCCACAGATACGCAGTATTTT; cdr3_aa: CASRGSGKATDTQYF
j_call: TRBJ2-3; v_call: TRBV9; clone_size: NA; d_call: NA; cdr3_nt: TGTGCCACAGGACCAAGAACAGATACGCAGTATTTT; cdr3_aa: CATGPRTDTQYF
j_call: TRBJ1-2; v_call: TRBV20-1; clone_size: many; d_call: TRBD1; cdr3_nt: TGCAGTGCTAGAGCCGGGACAGGGATAGCTAACTATGGCTACACCTTC; cdr3_aa: CSARAGTGIANYGYTF
j_call: TRBJ2-2; v_call: TRBV4-3; clone_size: once; d_call: TRBD1; cdr3_nt: TGCGCCAGCAGCCAAGCCCGACAGGGCGCCGGGGAGCTGTTTTTT; cdr3_aa: CASSQARQGAGELFF
j_call: TRBJ2-6; v_call: TRBV2; clone_size: many; d_call: NA; cdr3_nt: TGTGCCAGCCGGTTTTACACAGGGTCTGGGGCCAACGTCCTGACTTTC; cdr3_aa: CASRFYTGSGANVLTF
j_call: TRBJ2-7; v_call: TRBV20-1; clone_size: NA; d_call: NA; cdr3_nt: TGCAGTGCTAGCCACCGGGATGGGATCCCCTACGAGCAGTACTTC; cdr3_aa: CSASHRDGIPYEQYF
j_call: TRBJ2-4; v_call: TRBV29-1; clone_size: few; d_call: NA; cdr3_nt: TGCAGCGTTGGGGACGGGAACAATGAGCAGTACTTC; cdr3_aa: CSVGDGNNEQYF
j_call: TRBJ2-3; v_call: TRBV20-1; clone_size: many; d_call: NA; cdr3_nt: TGCAGTGCTAGAGCCTGGCCCGGGGTCACAGATACGCAGTATTTT; cdr3_aa: CSARAWPGVTDTQYF
j_call: TRBJ2-6; v_call: TRBV20-1; clone_size: NA; d_call: TRBD2; cdr3_nt: TGCAGTGCTAGCCGACTAGCGGGGGGGAGCTCTGGGGCCAACGTCCTGACTTTC; cdr3_aa: CSASRLAGGSSGANVLTF
j_call: TRBJ2-2; v_call: TRBV28; clone_size: few; d_call: TRBD1; cdr3_nt: TGTGCCAGCAGTTCCGGGGACAGGGGTTTAGCCGGGGAGCTGTTTTTT; cdr3_aa: CASSSGDRGLAGELFF
j_call: TRBJ1-4; v_call: TRBV7-2; clone_size: NA; d_call: NA; cdr3_nt: TGTGCCAGCAGCTTAGCCACAGTTGGGGAAAAACTGTTTTTT; cdr3_aa: CASSLATVGEKLFF